The next 24 T cell receptor beta chains were all read from a single sample in a study of identical twins. TCRdb re-called the 5' RACE reads with MiXCR, one entry per CDR3 protein. The sample lists 700,000 or so distinct CDR3 sequences; over 8.5% were seen once. In addition, the sample was reused for a study of yellow fever vaccine responses in identical twins.

The sample consisted of PBMCs. These receptors were obtained from a woman between 18 and 29 years old in good health.

V gene TRBV3-1 combines with J gene TRBJ2-6, with a weak D call TRBD1 (5 bases). The germline V gene encodes CDR1 LGHDT and CDR2 YNNKEL (reference sequence). The CDR3 extends over 14 amino acids. Trimming removed 3 bases at V and 2 bases at J, with 5 bases between. The CDR3 DNA is TGTGCCAGCAGCCACAGGGCTGGGGCCAACGTCCTGACTTTC. Protein product: CASSHRAGANVLTF.

This clonotype was picked up many times. This chain uses TRBV29-1 with TRBJ2-1; possibly TRBD2 for D (6 bases). Germline loops: CDR1 SQVTM, CDR2 ANQGSEA. V was trimmed by 4 bases and J by 4 bases, leaving 17 bases between them. The CDR3 extends over 15 amino acids. The CDR3 nucleotides read TGCAGCGTTGCATTGAGCGGGCGACAGTACAATGAGCAGTTCTTC. Translating it yields CSVALSGRQYNEQFF.

This clonotype was seen ten or more times. The chain combines TRBV9 with TRBJ2-7; 11 bases agree with TRBD2. Germline V gene data show CDR1 as SGDLS and CDR2 as YYNGEE. Germline trimming cut 0 bases from V and 2 bases from J; bases unmatched to any gene: 7. The CDR3 runs to 17 residues. CDR3 DNA sequence: TGTGCCAGCAGCGTAGCTATTGGGACTAGCGGAACCTACGAGCAGTACTTC. It yields the protein CASSVAIGTSGTYEQYF.

V and J are TRBV6-1 and TRBJ2-5, with 11 nucleotides matching TRBD2. The CDR3 runs to 15 residues. The J segment lost 3 bases and the V segment lost 6 bases, leaving 6 bases of the junction unmatched. Germline V gene lookup returns CDR1 MNHNS and CDR2 SASEGT. The CDR3 loop reads CASRASGRLEETQYF. The CDR3 DNA reads as TGTGCCAGCAGGGCTAGCGGGAGGTTAGAAGAGACCCAGTACTTC.

This clonotype was seen only a few times. This chain uses TRBV10-3 with TRBJ2-3; D gene ambiguous. Germline CDR1 and CDR2: ENHRY and SYGVKD. Trimming left V 6 bases short and J 2 bases short, with 6 bases between. CDR3 length equals 12 residues. The CDR3 nucleotides are TGTGCCATCAGAGGCCTCACAGATACGCAGTATTTT. Translating gives CAIRGLTDTQYF.

This clonotype was counted between two and nine times. The chain is built from TRBV20-1 and TRBJ2-3; D may correspond to TRBD1 or TRBD2 (5 bases each). The V end was cut by 5 bases, the J end by 2 bases, with 17 bases between. This CDR3 comprises 15 residues. Per germline, CDR1 DFQATT and CDR2 SNEGSKA (reference sequence). The CDR3 sequence: CSAVTGRQITDTQYF. The DNA for the CDR3 is TGCAGTGCTGTCACGGGGCGGCAGATCACAGATACGCAGTATTTT.

V usage is TRBV5-1 and J usage is TRBJ2-7; D tentatively reads TRBD1 or TRBD2 (5 bases each). Trimming took 5 bases from V and 3 from J, leaving 15 bases between them. This CDR3 has 14 residues. Germline V gene data show CDR1 as SGHRS and CDR2 as YFSETQ. CDR3 nucleotide sequence: TGCGCCAGCAGGATTGTGGGGGTCGGCTACGAGCAGTACTTC. Its translation is CASRIVGVGYEQYF.

The J gene is TRBJ2-7, the V gene TRBV21-1. TRBV21-1 is termed a pseudogene. The CDR3 covers 13 residues. CDR3 loop: CASSNLEYYEQYF. As DNA, the CDR3 is TGTGCCAGCAGCAACCTTGAGTACTACGAGCAGTACTTC.

The chain recombines TRBV28 with TRBJ2-3; D uncertain. The germline V gene encodes CDR1 MDHEN and CDR2 SYDVKM. This CDR3 comprises 12 residues. V lost 10 bases to trimming and J lost 1 base, with 9 bases between them. CDR3 sequence reads: CATARGTDTQYF. CDR3 bases: TGTGCCACCGCCCGGGGCACAGATACGCAGTATTTT.

This clonotype was seen at least ten times. This sequence joins TRBV20-1 and TRBJ1-2; 7 nucleotides align to TRBD1. Germline loops: CDR1 DFQATT, CDR2 SNEGSKA (reference sequence). The CDR3 loop spans 12 amino acids. DNA of the CDR3: TGCAGCGCTCGACAGGGTGACTATGGCTACACCTTC. Its protein product is CSARQGDYGYTF.

This clonotype came up a few times. The chain has TRBV27 and TRBJ2-2; 10 positions agree with TRBD2. The length of the CDR3 is 15 residues. V lost 6 bases, J lost 4 bases, and 5 bases stayed unmatched. The V gene's germline CDR1 is MNHEY and CDR2 SMNVEV (reference sequence). CDR3 loop: CASRGLAGATGELFF. CDR3 nucleotide sequence: TGTGCCAGCAGAGGCCTAGCGGGGGCCACCGGGGAGCTGTTTTTT.

The V gene is TRBV10-3, the J gene TRBJ1-1; a weak D match, TRBD1 (5 bases). Looked up from germline, CDR1 is ENHRY and CDR2 is SYGVKD. This CDR3 is built from 15 residues. Between the trimmed V and J ends, which lost 11 bases and 7 bases, there was a span of 26 bases. CDR3 in amino acids: CASIRRQGGEDEAFF. In DNA form, the CDR3 reads TGTGCCTCCATACGCCGGCAGGGTGGGGAGGATGAAGCTTTCTTT.

This clonotype was seen only a few times. The genes are TRBV11-2 and TRBJ2-6; no clear D gene. Germline V gene data show CDR1 as SGHAT and CDR2 as FQNNGV. With 0 bases removed from V and 4 bases from J, the gap between germline ends came to 7 bases. This CDR3 spans 15 amino acids. The CDR3 bases are TGTGCCAGCAGCTTAGAGATGCCCGGGGCCAACGTCCTGACTTTC. Its translation is CASSLEMPGANVLTF.

The V call is TRBV4-2, the J call TRBJ2-5, with 7 nucleotides matching TRBD1. The V gene's germline CDR1 is LGHNA and CDR2 YNFKEQ. This CDR3 has 14 residues. V trimming: 5 bases; J trimming: 2 bases; junction bases outside the gene matches: 5. CDR3 DNA sequence: TGTGCCAGCAGCGTAAAACAGGGGCAAGAGACCCAGTACTTC. Encoded protein: CASSVKQGQETQYF.

This clonotype was detected only a few times. The chain uses TRBV5-1 and TRBJ2-6; D is unclear. This CDR3 region has 14 residues. Trimming stripped 6 bases from V and 3 bases from J, with 10 bases between. In germline, CDR1 is SGHRS, CDR2 YFSETQ. The CDR3 here is CASKFEVGANVLTF. The CDR3 DNA reads TGCGCCAGCAAGTTTGAGGTTGGGGCCAACGTCCTGACTTTC.

This clonotype was seen only a few times. The gene calls are TRBV3-1 and TRBJ2-1; no clear D gene. The V gene lost 2 bases and the J gene lost 5 bases, with 13 bases spanning the gap. The CDR3 has 15 amino acids. Germline assignment: CDR1 LGHDT and CDR2 YNNKEL (reference sequence). CDR3 in DNA: TGTGCCAGCAGCCAAAACTTATATCTCGACAATGAGCAGTTCTTC. Translated: CASSQNLYLDNEQFF.

This clonotype showed up just a few times. The chain uses TRBV3-1 and TRBJ2-2; 8 bases map to TRBD1. V trimming: 4 bases; J trimming: 1 base; junction bases outside the gene matches: 5. This CDR3 region has 16 residues. Germline V gene sequence: CDR1 LGHDT, CDR2 YNNKEL (reference sequence). The CDR3 sequence is CASSLFGQGNTGELFF. DNA of the CDR3: TGTGCCAGCAGCCTTTTTGGACAGGGGAACACCGGGGAGCTGTTTTTT.

CDR3 in amino acids: CSASMEGSYNEQFF. The DNA for the CDR3 is TGCAGTGCTAGTATGGAAGGCTCCTACAATGAGCAGTTCTTC. The chain uses TRBV20-1 and TRBJ2-1; D uncertain. Germline loops: CDR1 DFQATT, CDR2 SNEGSKA (reference sequence). The CDR3 contains 14 residues. V was shortened by 3 bases and J by 0 bases, with 9 bases between the two germline ends.

The chain recombines TRBV29-1 with TRBJ1-1, with D tentatively TRBD1 (6 bases). Germline V CDR1 and CDR2: SQVTM, ANQGSEA. Trimming cost V 0 bases and J 0 bases, with 11 bases left between them. The CDR3 has 15 residues. DNA of the CDR3: TGCAGCGTTGAAGATCGACAGGAAATGAACACTGAAGCTTTCTTT. Translation gives CSVEDRQEMNTEAFF.

This clonotype came up a few times. The chain uses TRBV9 and TRBJ2-1, with 8 bases identical to TRBD1. This CDR3 has 16 amino acids. The germline gives CDR1 SGDLS, CDR2 YYNGEE. Unmatched junction bases numbered 13, after V lost 4 bases and J lost 7 bases. The CDR3: CASSTPRQGNRNEQFF. The CDR3 region has the DNA TGTGCCAGCAGCACACCGAGACAGGGGAATCGGAATGAGCAGTTCTTC.

The chain is built from TRBV7-9 and TRBJ1-4; weak D call: TRBD1 (6 bases). V was shortened by 5 bases and J by 5 bases, with 15 bases between the two germline ends. The CDR3 totals 15 residues. Germline values: CDR1 SEHNR, CDR2 FQNEAQ (reference sequence). The CDR3 DNA sequence: TGTGCCAGCAGCCCTGTGACAGGCCTAAATGAAAAACTGTTTTTT. Protein: CASSPVTGLNEKLFF. Full variable domain (outside the CDR3, taken from reference TRBV7-9 and TRBJ1-4): DTGVSQNPRHKITKRGQNVTFRCDPISEHNRLYWYRQTLGQGPEFLTYFQNEAQLEKSRLLSDRFSAERPKGSFSTLEIQRTEQGDSAMYLCASSPVTGLNEKLFFGSGTQLSVL.

This clonotype was seen a handful of times. The V call is TRBV29-1, the J call TRBJ1-2; D is uncertain. This CDR3 spans 9 amino acids. V lost 3 bases to trimming and J lost 8 bases, with 4 bases between them. Germline CDR1 reads SQVTM; CDR2 reads ANQGSEA. The CDR3 DNA sequence: TGCAGCGTTGAGGCGGGCTACACCTTC. Protein sequence: CSVEAGYTF.

This clonotype was picked up many times. The V and J genes are TRBV12-3 or TRBV12-4 and TRBJ1-4, with D tentatively TRBD1 (5 bases). The V end was cut by 1 base, the J end by 7 bases, with 10 bases between. The CDR3 runs to 14 residues. CDR3 sequence reads: CASSLVGGVEKLFF. In DNA form, the CDR3 reads TGTGCCAGCAGTTTAGTGGGGGGAGTTGAAAAACTGTTTTTT.

This clonotype was seen a handful of times. The J gene is TRBJ1-2, the V gene TRBV28, with D possibly TRBD1 on 6 matching bases. Looked up from germline, CDR1 is MDHEN and CDR2 is SYDVKM. This CDR3 contains 14 residues. Between the trimmed V and J ends, which lost 2 bases and 4 bases, there was a span of 11 bases. CDR3 nucleotides: TGTGCCAGCAGTTTACTGGGGGGGCTCTATGGCTACACCTTC. Its protein is CASSLLGGLYGYTF.